This is a list of T cell receptor beta chains from one sample in a study of vaccination effects on CD4 cells after COVID-19. Sequencing was performed with immunoSEQ multiplex PCR; in TCRdb, only in-frame clones are kept and a portion is missing. In the table there are approximately 28,000 clones, around three quarters of which are singletons. No cognate antigen is known for these TCRs. Material: CD4+ T cells from PBMCs cultured with HCoV-NL63 spike peptides, obtained before COVID-19 vaccination. These receptors came from a human donor who had a prior SARS-CoV-2 infection. CDR3s leave out the opening cysteine and the closing phenylalanine or tryptophan. A D gene is named only where the DNA matches it firmly.

V gene: TRBV5-5; D gene: TRBD1; J gene: TRBJ1-1; CDR3 protein: ASSPRQGLTEAF
V gene: TRBV12-3/TRBV12-4; D gene: NA; J gene: TRBJ2-7; CDR3 protein: ASSLASHEQY
V gene: TRBV18; D gene: NA; J gene: TRBJ2-1; CDR3 protein: ASSPGTGTQYNEQF
V gene: TRBV5-8; D gene: NA; J gene: TRBJ1-1; CDR3 protein: ASSLDPETEAF
V gene: TRBV9; D gene: NA; J gene: TRBJ2-2; CDR3 protein: ASTRGPLLAGELF
V gene: TRBV7-8; D gene: TRBD2; J gene: TRBJ2-1; CDR3 protein: ASRTSGGPGSYNEQF
V gene: TRBV7-2; D gene: NA; J gene: TRBJ1-2; CDR3 protein: ASSLSRAQGRSPS
V gene: TRBV10-3; D gene: TRBD1; J gene: TRBJ2-5; CDR3 protein: ATRTGSETQY
V gene: TRBV12-5; D gene: NA; J gene: TRBJ1-5; CDR3 protein: ASGLVAGVVDNQPQH
V gene: TRBV6-5; D gene: NA; J gene: TRBJ2-1; CDR3 protein: ASSYAPVGNINEQF
V gene: TRBV7-3; D gene: NA; J gene: TRBJ1-2; CDR3 protein: ASSSSGATKNIYGYT
V gene: TRBV21-1; D gene: NA; J gene: TRBJ1-6; CDR3 protein: ASREGGPALFSISPLH
V gene: TRBV11-1; D gene: NA; J gene: TRBJ2-7; CDR3 protein: ASSFFSASSYEQY
V gene: TRBV6-2/TRBV6-3; D gene: NA; J gene: TRBJ2-7; CDR3 protein: ASSIPGQAQISYEQY
V gene: TRBV10-3; D gene: NA; J gene: TRBJ1-2; CDR3 protein: AISESAASGGYT
V gene: TRBV11-1; D gene: NA; J gene: TRBJ2-2; CDR3 protein: ASSLAGTGELF
V gene: TRBV9; D gene: NA; J gene: TRBJ2-7; CDR3 protein: ASSTSAGHSYEQY
V gene: TRBV20-1; D gene: NA; J gene: TRBJ1-1; CDR3 protein: SASGYGTEAF
V gene: TRBV5-1; D gene: NA; J gene: TRBJ1-1; CDR3 protein: ASSAQWRRVGNTEAF
V gene: TRBV4-1; D gene: NA; J gene: TRBJ2-6; CDR3 protein: ASSRNEGSGANVLT
V gene: TRBV7-9; D gene: TRBD1; J gene: TRBJ1-2; CDR3 protein: ASSLGRDRGSPSYGYT
V gene: TRBV7-9; D gene: TRBD2; J gene: TRBJ2-3; CDR3 protein: ASSFESIGGAADTQY
V gene: TRBV18; D gene: NA; J gene: TRBJ2-1; CDR3 protein: ASSRAGGPNEQF
V gene: TRBV11-3; D gene: NA; J gene: TRBJ2-1; CDR3 protein: ASSARGSGSAYNEQF
V gene: TRBV5-1; D gene: NA; J gene: TRBJ2-5; CDR3 protein: ASSLVGIVQSGTDQETQY
V gene: TRBV19; D gene: NA; J gene: TRBJ1-2; CDR3 protein: ASSMIEGYGYT
V gene: TRBV18; D gene: NA; J gene: TRBJ1-2; CDR3 protein: ASSPAGDANYGYT
V gene: TRBV5-1; D gene: TRBD1; J gene: TRBJ1-2; CDR3 protein: ASSFSHGTGGQDGYT
V gene: TRBV7-3; D gene: TRBD1; J gene: TRBJ1-2; CDR3 protein: ASSLRTGDYT
V gene: TRBV5-1; D gene: TRBD1; J gene: TRBJ2-2; CDR3 protein: ASSLVTGAGELF
V gene: TRBV6-5; D gene: NA; J gene: TRBJ2-5; CDR3 protein: ASSYRSPETQY
V gene: TRBV7-9; D gene: NA; J gene: TRBJ1-6; CDR3 protein: ASSLALSDNSPLH